Listed below are T cell receptor beta chains from one sample, sequenced in a study of shared clonotypes between healthy human individuals. Clones were sequenced by immunoSEQ multiplex PCR, and TCRdb holds only the in-frame ones, with some missing. Counted here are some 580,000 clones, roughly 97% occurring once; the ten biggest clones make up 0.045% to 0.07%. Sequencing was carried out using naive CD4+ T cells sorted from blood. Receptor source: a woman aged 25 to 39 in good health. The CDR3 runs from the conserved cysteine through the conserved F or W. A D gene is named only where the DNA matches it firmly. Clone size is given for some rows only: seen once, a few or many times, or a class if the clone is expanded.

v_call	clone_size	j_call	d_call	cdr3_nt	cdr3_aa
TRBV28	.	TRBJ1-3	.	TGTGCCAGCACCAGACAGCGGGCTGGAAACACCATATATTTT	CASTRQRAGNTIYF
TRBV4-1	.	TRBJ2-7	.	TGCGCCAGCAGCCAAGAGTCAGCTTATTCCGAGCAGTACTTC	CASSQESAYSEQYF
TRBV6-6	.	TRBJ1-3	TRBD1	TGTGCCAGCAGTGCCCCGACAGGGAAAGGAAACACCATATATTTT	CASSAPTGKGNTIYF
TRBV19	.	TRBJ2-2	.	TGTGCCAGTAGCGGGACTCACGCGAACACCGGGGAGCTGTTTTTT	CASSGTHANTGELFF
TRBV19	.	TRBJ2-5	TRBD2	TGTGCCAGTAGTCCGATAACCGGGACTAGCGGGAGAATGGGAGAGACCCAGTACTTC	CASSPITGTSGRMGETQYF
TRBV11-2	.	TRBJ2-3	.	TGTGCCAGCAGCTTAGGCCTAACTAGCACAGATACGCAGTATTTT	CASSLGLTSTDTQYF
TRBV28	.	TRBJ1-1	.	TGTGCCAGCAGTTTGGGGGCCGCTTCTGGCACTGAAGCTTTCTTT	CASSLGAASGTEAFF
TRBV5-1	.	TRBJ2-1	TRBD2	TGCGCCAGCCGTCCCGGGACTACGAGTGAGCAGTTCTTC	CASRPGTTSEQFF
TRBV9	.	TRBJ1-6	.	TGTGCCAGCAGCCCGGTGGGCGAAGCCAATTCACCCCTCCACTTT	CASSPVGEANSPLHF
TRBV27	.	TRBJ2-7	TRBD1	TGTGCCAGCAGGAACAGGGGGCGGACGAACGAGCAGTACTTC	CASRNRGRTNEQYF
TRBV28	.	TRBJ1-6	.	TGTGCCAGCAGACACAGCTCCTATAATTCACCCCTCCACTTT	CASRHSSYNSPLHF
TRBV28	.	TRBJ2-7	TRBD1	TGTGCCAGCAGTATCTCGACAGGGGGCGGAAGATCCTACGAGCAGTACTTC	CASSISTGGGRSYEQYF
TRBV28	.	TRBJ1-1	.	TGTGCCAGCAGTAACTCACGAAAAGTCACTGAAGCTTTCTTT	CASSNSRKVTEAFF
TRBV2	.	TRBJ1-1	.	TGTGCCAGCAGTGATCTCCCCGGGACCACTGAAGCTTTCTTT	CASSDLPGTTEAFF
TRBV7-9	once	TRBJ2-7	TRBD2	TGTGCCAGCAGCCGTAGCGGGGAGATCTACGAGCAGTACTTC	CASSRSGEIYEQYF
TRBV28	.	TRBJ2-2	TRBD2	TGTGCCAGCACAGCGGGAGCCCCCGGGGAGCTGTTTTTT	CASTAGAPGELFF
TRBV2	.	TRBJ1-1	TRBD1	TGTGCCAGCACCTTACAGGGGGCGGAGGACACTGAAGCTTTCTTT	CASTLQGAEDTEAFF
TRBV30	.	TRBJ2-3	.	TGTGCCTGGAGTGTACCTGACACCAGCACAGATACGCAGTATTTT	CAWSVPDTSTDTQYF
TRBV9	.	TRBJ1-5	.	TGTGCCAGCAGCGTAGACGGTGGGATCAATCAGCCCCAGCATTTT	CASSVDGGINQPQHF
TRBV5-4	.	TRBJ2-6	TRBD2	TGTGCCAGCAGCTCGGGGACTAGCGGGGCGCTGGTGGCTGGGGCCAACGTCCTGACTTTC	CASSSGTSGALVAGANVLTF
TRBV6-1	.	TRBJ1-1	.	TGTGCCAGCAGTGAGGGGGGAAGTAGAACTGAAGCTTTCTTT	CASSEGGSRTEAFF
TRBV6-6	.	TRBJ2-1	TRBD2	TGTGCCAGCACGCGGGAGGGAGACAATGAGCAGTTCTTC	CASTREGDNEQFF
TRBV5-1	.	TRBJ2-4	.	TGCGCCAGCAGCTTTTTAGGGGGGTATTCCAAAAACATTCAGTACTTC	CASSFLGGYSKNIQYF
TRBV5-1	.	TRBJ2-3	TRBD1	TGCGCCAGCAGCTTGGTGGTACAGGGGAACACAGATACGCAGTATTTT	CASSLVVQGNTDTQYF
TRBV4-1	.	TRBJ2-7	TRBD1	TGCGCCAGCAGCCAGGACAGGGGGATGAGGGAGCAGTACTTC	CASSQDRGMREQYF
TRBV29-1	.	TRBJ1-1	.	TGCAGCGTTCTCGCATCCGGAGGCTTTGACACTGAAGCTTTCTTT	CSVLASGGFDTEAFF
TRBV9	.	TRBJ2-3	.	TGTGCCAGCAGCGACCCGGGGTTGGATACGCAGTATTTT	CASSDPGLDTQYF
TRBV5-6	.	TRBJ2-1	TRBD1	TGTGCCAGCACCGGGACAGGTCTTCCACCCTACAATGAGCAGTTCTTC	CASTGTGLPPYNEQFF
TRBV11-1	.	TRBJ1-1	.	TGTGCCAGCAGCTTAGCGAGACACCTTCAAGCTTTCTTT	CASSLARHLQAFF
TRBV10-3	.	TRBJ2-4	.	TGTGCCATCAGTGAAGGAGCTAGCGATTTACTAAACATTCAGTACTTC	CAISEGASDLLNIQYF
TRBV6-4	.	TRBJ2-1	TRBD1	TGTGCCAGCAGGAGGGACAGCTCCTACAATGAGCAGTTCTTC	CASRRDSSYNEQFF
TRBV7-3	.	TRBJ2-3	.	TGTGCCAGCAGCTTAGCCCGTTTTAGCACAGATACGCAGTATTTT	CASSLARFSTDTQYF
TRBV28	.	TRBJ1-2	.	TGTGCCAGCAGGTCTCAGGGGCCGAGTGGCTACACCTTC	CASRSQGPSGYTF
TRBV14	.	TRBJ2-1	.	TGTGCCAGCAGCCAAGTTACGCTGTCTAATGAGCAGTTCTTC	CASSQVTLSNEQFF
TRBV2	.	TRBJ2-7	.	TGTGCCACGGGACCTACTTACGAGCAGTACTTC	CATGPTYEQYF
TRBV7-3	.	TRBJ2-7	.	TGTGCCAGCAGCCGTGGCCCAGGTGGTCCCGAGCAGTACTTC	CASSRGPGGPEQYF
TRBV28	.	TRBJ1-5	TRBD1	TGTGCCAGCAGTTCACCACAGGGGAACAATCAGCCCCAGCATTTT	CASSSPQGNNQPQHF
TRBV5-1	.	TRBJ2-5	TRBD1	TGCGCCAGCAGCTCGGGACAGCAAGAGACCCAGTACTTC	CASSSGQQETQYF
TRBV10-3	.	TRBJ2-7	TRBD2	TGTGCCATCAGCGGGACTAGCGGGAGGGCCCAGCAGTACTTC	CAISGTSGRAQQYF
TRBV6-1	.	TRBJ2-1	TRBD2	TGTGCCAGCAGTGGGGGGACTAGCGGCCGCAATGAGCAGTTCTTC	CASSGGTSGRNEQFF
TRBV6-6	.	TRBJ1-6	TRBD1	TGTGCCAGCAGTTACTCAAGGGGGCGGGATTCACCCCTCCACTTT	CASSYSRGRDSPLHF
TRBV5-8	once	TRBJ2-7	TRBD2	TGTGCCAGCAGCTTGTTAAGGCTAGCGGGATTTCGGGAGCAGTACTTC	CASSLLRLAGFREQYF
TRBV6-6	.	TRBJ1-1	TRBD1	TGTGCCAGCAGTCAACAGGGGTCGTATACTGAAGCTTTCTTT	CASSQQGSYTEAFF